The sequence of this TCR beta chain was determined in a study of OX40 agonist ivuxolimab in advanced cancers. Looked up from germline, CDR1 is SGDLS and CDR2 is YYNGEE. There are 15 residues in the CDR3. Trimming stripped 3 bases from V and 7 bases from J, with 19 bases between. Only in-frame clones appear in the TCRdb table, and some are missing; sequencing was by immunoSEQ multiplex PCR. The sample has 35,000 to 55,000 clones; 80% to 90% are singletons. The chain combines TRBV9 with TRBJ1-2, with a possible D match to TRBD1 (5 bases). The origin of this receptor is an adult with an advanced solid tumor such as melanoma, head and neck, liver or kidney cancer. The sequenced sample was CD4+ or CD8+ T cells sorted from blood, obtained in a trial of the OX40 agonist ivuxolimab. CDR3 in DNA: TGTGCCAGCAGCGCCTGGGGGGGTACTCCGGGTGGCTACACCTTC. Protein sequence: CASSAWGGTPGGYTF. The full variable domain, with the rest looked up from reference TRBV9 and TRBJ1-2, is DSGVTQTPKHLITATGQRVTLRCSPRSGDLSVYWYQQSLDQGLQFLIQYYNGEERAKGNILERFSAQQFPDLHSELNLSSLELGDSALYFCASSAWGGTPGGYTFGSGTRLTVV.